The rows below give T cell receptor beta chains drawn from one sample of a study of CD8+CD57+ T cells in acquired aplastic anemia. MiXCR was run by TCRdb on the reads, yielding one entry per CDR3 protein. The sample has some 140,000 distinct CDR3 sequences, 52% seen once. The sequenced sample was sorted CD4+, CD8+, or CD8+CD57+ T cells (not recorded which) from PBMCs. The receptors here all came from a human donor with aplastic anemia. Each CDR3 is given with its conserved first and last residue. The D gene is left open where the match is weak. For some rows the clone size is stated as once, few or many, or as a class when expanded; others skip it.

>TRBV29-1|NA|NA|TRBJ1-5
CSVLAGFNQPQHF
TGCAGCGTTCTTGCGGGTTTCAATCAGCCCCAGCATTTT
>TRBV2|NA|many|TRBJ2-5
CASSEKSRWETQYF
TGTGCCAGCAGTGAAAAGTCCCGGTGGGAGACCCAGTACTTC
>TRBV20-1|NA|NA|TRBJ1-3
CSARVARGVHSGNTIYF
TGCAGTGCCAGGGTGGCCCGGGGAGTTCATTCTGGAAACACCATATATTTT
>TRBV24-1|NA|few|TRBJ2-3
CATNGAGDTQYF
TGTGCCACCAACGGGGCAGGAGATACGCAGTATTTT
>TRBV5-1|TRBD1|few|TRBJ1-6
CASSDGWGQEDSPLHF
TGCGCCAGCAGCGACGGCTGGGGACAGGAAGATTCACCCCTCCACTTT
>TRBV7-2|NA|few|TRBJ2-5
CASNLGAGQQETQYF
TGTGCCAGCAACCTTGGGGCGGGGCAGCAAGAGACCCAGTACTTC
>TRBV19|NA|many|TRBJ1-4
CARPTTGTPFRKLFF
TGTGCCAGACCAACTACCGGGACGCCCTTCCGTAAACTGTTTTTT
>TRBV7-9|NA|few|TRBJ2-5
CASTAVNQETQYF
TGTGCCAGCACCGCAGTTAACCAAGAGACCCAGTACTTC
>TRBV10-3|NA|few|TRBJ1-6
CAISVRGVNDNSPLHF
TGTGCCATCAGTGTGAGGGGGGTCAATGATAATTCACCCCTCCACTTT
>TRBV9|NA|many|TRBJ2-5
CASSVARGYRQETQYF
TGTGCCAGCAGCGTAGCGAGAGGGTACAGACAAGAGACCCAGTACTTC
>TRBV20-1|NA|few|TRBJ2-3
CSASQGSTDTQYF
TGCAGTGCTAGTCAGGGAAGCACAGATACGCAGTATTTT
>TRBV19|NA|NA|TRBJ1-1
CASSIRGRWNTEAFF
TGTGCCAGTAGTATCAGAGGGAGGTGGAACACTGAAGCTTTCTTT
>TRBV2|NA|many|TRBJ1-1
CASSESAGDEAFF
TGTGCCAGCAGTGAGTCGGCAGGGGATGAAGCTTTCTTT
>TRBV10-3|NA|few|TRBJ1-6
CAISDLSENSPLHF
TGTGCCATCAGTGATCTTTCGGAGAATTCACCCCTCCACTTT
>TRBV7-9|NA|many|TRBJ1-1
CASSLGSAILNTEAFF
TGTGCCAGCAGCTTAGGGTCAGCAATTCTGAACACTGAAGCTTTCTTT
>TRBV7-9|NA|many|TRBJ2-1
CASSPHVGGSSYNEQFF
TGTGCCAGCAGCCCCCACGTGGGGGGAAGCTCCTACAATGAGCAGTTCTTC
>TRBV4-2|NA|NA|TRBJ2-7
CASSRTGEQYF
TGTGCCAGCTCCAGGACGGGCGAGCAGTACTTC